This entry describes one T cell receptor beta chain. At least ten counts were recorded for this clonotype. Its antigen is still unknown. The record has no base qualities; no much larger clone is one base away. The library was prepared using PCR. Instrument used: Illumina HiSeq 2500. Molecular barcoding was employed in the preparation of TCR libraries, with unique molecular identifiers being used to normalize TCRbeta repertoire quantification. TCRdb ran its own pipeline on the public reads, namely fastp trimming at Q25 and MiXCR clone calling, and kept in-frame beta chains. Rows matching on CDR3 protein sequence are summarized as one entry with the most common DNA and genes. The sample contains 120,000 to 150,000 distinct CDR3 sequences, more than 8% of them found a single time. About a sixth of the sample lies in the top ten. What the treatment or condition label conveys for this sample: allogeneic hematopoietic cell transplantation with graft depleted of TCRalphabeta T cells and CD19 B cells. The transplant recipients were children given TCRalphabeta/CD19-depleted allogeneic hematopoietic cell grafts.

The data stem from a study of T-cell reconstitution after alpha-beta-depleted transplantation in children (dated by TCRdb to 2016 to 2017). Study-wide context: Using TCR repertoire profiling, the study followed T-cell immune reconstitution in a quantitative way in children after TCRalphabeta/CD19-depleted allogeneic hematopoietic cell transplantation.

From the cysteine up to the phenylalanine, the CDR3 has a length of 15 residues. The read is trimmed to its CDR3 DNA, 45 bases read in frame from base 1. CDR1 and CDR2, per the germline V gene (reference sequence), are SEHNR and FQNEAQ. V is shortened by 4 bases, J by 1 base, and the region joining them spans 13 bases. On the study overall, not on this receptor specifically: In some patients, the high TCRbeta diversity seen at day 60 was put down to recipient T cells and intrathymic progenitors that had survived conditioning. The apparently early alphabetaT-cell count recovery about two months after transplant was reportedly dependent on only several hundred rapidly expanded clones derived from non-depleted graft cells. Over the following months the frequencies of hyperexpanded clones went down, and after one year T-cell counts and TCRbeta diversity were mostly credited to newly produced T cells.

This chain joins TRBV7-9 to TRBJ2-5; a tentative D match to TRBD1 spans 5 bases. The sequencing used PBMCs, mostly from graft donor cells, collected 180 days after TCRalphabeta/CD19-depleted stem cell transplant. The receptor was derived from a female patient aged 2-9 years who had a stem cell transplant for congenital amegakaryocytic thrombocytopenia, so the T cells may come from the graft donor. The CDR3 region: CASSSSQGGQETQYF. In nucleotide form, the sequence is TGTGCCAGCAGCTCAAGCCAGGGTGGCCAAGAGACCCAGTACTTC.